This TCR beta chain was recorded in a study of metastatic and nonmetastatic thyroid tumors. Study summary: It was across blood and tumor or nodule tissue from malignant and benign thyroid patients that repertoires were compared. The study's findings and limits: Versus benign nodules, malignant thyroid tumors reportedly had significantly higher TCR beta diversity, in blood and tumor.

No patient had received any treatment before thyroid surgery. Authors' data handling: A distant-metastasis classifier for papillary thyroid cancer was built using CDR3 differences across clinicopathological groups. From the PCR reads, TCRdb re-called clones with MiXCR. The V and J calls follow TCRdb's processing rather than the paper's. The sample lists 7,000 or so clones, approximately 31% occurring once. CDR3 length: 14 residues. J gave up 2 bases and V 3 bases, and 4 bases lay outside the gene matches. Per germline, CDR1 KGHSH and CDR2 LQKENI. In its sample, this clone is medium-sized. The antigen remains unidentified.

The chain has TRBV18 and TRBJ2-7; the match to TRBD1 covers 7 bases. Specimen: adjacent normal tissue. This TCR derives from a female donor with papillary thyroid cancer or a benign thyroid nodule (not recorded which). Some clones in this sample may be carry-over from other donors' samples. In DNA form, the CDR3 reads TGTGCCAGCTCACCTCCGGGACAGACCTACGAGCAGTACTTC. Protein product: CASSPPGQTYEQYF.